The 8 T cell receptor beta chains listed next were all sequenced from one sample in a study of cytomegalovirus exposure and HLA in healthy donors. Primers included in the PCR were 60 Vbeta and 13 Jbeta primers. Libraries were prepared by immunoSEQ multiplex PCR; TCRdb keeps only in-frame clonotypes and omits some of them. Of some 57,000 clones listed, 70% to 75% are singletons. The specimen sequenced was PBMCs. These receptor sequences come from a woman in her 30s in good health and CMV-seronegative.

The chain couples TRBV11-2 to TRBJ2-3, with TRBD2 identical over 10 bases. The J segment lost 0 bases and the V segment lost 5 bases, leaving 5 bases of the junction unmatched. This CDR3 is 16 amino acids long. Germline V lookup: CDR1 SGHAT, CDR2 FQNNGV. CDR3: CASSVNSGRSTDTQYF. In nucleotides, the CDR3 is TGTGCCAGCAGCGTTAATAGCGGGAGGAGCACAGATACGCAGTATTTT.

The rearrangement links TRBV15 to TRBJ2-4; TRBD1 is a possible D gene (8 bases). The CDR3 length is 14 residues. V lost 6 bases and J lost 1, with 10 bases in between. Germline values: CDR1 LNHNV, CDR2 YYDKDF (reference sequence). CDR3 sequence (DNA): TGTGCCACCAGACAGGGGGGGGCCAAAAACATTCAGTACTTC. Translating it yields CATRQGGAKNIQYF.

This chain links TRBV6-5 with TRBJ1-2; 10 bases are a match to TRBD1. Looked up from germline, CDR1 is MNHEY and CDR2 is SVGAGI. There are 15 residues in the CDR3. Losses at the gene ends were 7 bases for V and 3 bases for J; bases not matched to a gene: 8. The CDR3 sequence is CASNRDRGGDYGYTF. CDR3 in DNA: TGTGCCAGCAACCGGGACAGGGGCGGCGACTATGGCTACACCTTC.

The chain carries TRBV27 and TRBJ2-5; 8 nucleotides line up with TRBD2. The DNA end is a closer match to TRBJ2-7, so the J assignment may be wrong. CDR1 is MNHEY, CDR2 SMNVEV, per germline (reference sequence). This CDR3 comprises 13 residues. CDR3 bases: TGTGCCAGCAGTCCGGGAGGGGGCTACGAGCAGTACTTC. This codes for CASSPGGGYEQYF.

The V call is TRBV9, the J call TRBJ2-4, with D perhaps TRBD1 (6 bases). Trimming stripped 2 bases from V and 5 bases from J, with 20 bases between. The V gene's germline CDR1 is SGDLS and CDR2 YYNGEE. This CDR3 region has 17 residues. The CDR3: CASSVDEGQAPQNIQYF. The CDR3, as DNA: TGTGCCAGCAGCGTTGACGAGGGACAAGCGCCACAAAACATTCAGTACTTC. The full variable domain, completed using reference TRBV9 and TRBJ2-4, is DSGVTQTPKHLITATGQRVTLRCSPRSGDLSVYWYQQSLDQGLQFLIQYYNGEERAKGNILERFSAQQFPDLHSELNLSSLELGDSALYFCASSVDEGQAPQNIQYFGAGTRLSVL.

The V call is TRBV6-1, the J call TRBJ2-7, with 8 positions matching TRBD1. The CDR3 is 14 amino acids. Germline V gene data show CDR1 as MNHNS and CDR2 as SASEGT. The trim removed 6 bases at V and 3 bases at J, leaving 7 bases unmatched. The CDR3 loop reads CASRSTGDIYEQYF. The CDR3 nucleotides are TGTGCCAGCAGATCGACAGGGGACATCTACGAGCAGTACTTC.

The rearrangement joins TRBV30 to TRBJ2-7, with 8 bases that match TRBD1. The CDR3 consists of 15 residues. Germline V lookup: CDR1 GTSNPN, CDR2 SVGIG (reference sequence). Trimming at V came to 5 bases and at J to 7 bases, leaving 16 bases not matched to a gene. CDR3 nucleotides: TGTGCCTGGGAATTCCCGGGGCAGGGGGCACGTGAGCAGTACTTC. Protein: CAWEFPGQGAREQYF.

This clone was found once. V usage is TRBV7-9 and J usage is TRBJ2-3, with 11 bases matching TRBD2. The V gene end was trimmed by 5 bases and the J gene end by 3 bases; junction bases not matched to a gene: 4. This CDR3 has 15 residues. The germline gives CDR1 SEHNR, CDR2 FQNEAQ (reference sequence). CDR3 region: CASSRTSGLTDTQYF. The CDR3 DNA reads TGTGCCAGCAGCCGGACTAGCGGGTTGACAGATACGCAGTATTTT.